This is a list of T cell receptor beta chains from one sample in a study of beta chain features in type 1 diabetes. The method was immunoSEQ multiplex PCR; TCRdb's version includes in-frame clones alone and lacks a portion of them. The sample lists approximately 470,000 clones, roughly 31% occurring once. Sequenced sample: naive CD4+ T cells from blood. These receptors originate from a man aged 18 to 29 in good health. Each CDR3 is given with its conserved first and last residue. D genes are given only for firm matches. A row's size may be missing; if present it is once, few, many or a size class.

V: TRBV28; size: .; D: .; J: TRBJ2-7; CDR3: CASKRPAGRGSYEQYF; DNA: TGTGCCAGCAAGCGCCCGGCAGGTAGGGGCTCCTACGAGCAGTACTTC
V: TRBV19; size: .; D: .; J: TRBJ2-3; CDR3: CATGAGGTDTQYF; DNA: TGTGCCACCGGGGCAGGTGGTACAGATACGCAGTATTTT
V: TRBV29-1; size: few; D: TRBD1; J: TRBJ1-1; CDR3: CSVSTGGNTEAFF; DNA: TGCAGCGTTTCGACAGGGGGGAACACTGAAGCTTTCTTT
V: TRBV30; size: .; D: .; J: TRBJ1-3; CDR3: CAWMPGSGNTIYF; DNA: TGTGCCTGGATGCCTGGCTCTGGAAACACCATATATTTT
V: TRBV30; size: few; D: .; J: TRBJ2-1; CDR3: CACTSGDGVHSEQFF; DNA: TGTGCCTGCACTTCAGGAGACGGTGTACACAGTGAGCAGTTCTTC
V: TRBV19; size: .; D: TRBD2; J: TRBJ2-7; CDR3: CASSPRLAGEYEQYF; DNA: TGTGCCAGTAGTCCGCGACTAGCGGGAGAGTACGAGCAGTACTTC
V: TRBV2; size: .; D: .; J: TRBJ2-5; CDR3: CASSEDSGQQETQYF; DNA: TGTGCCAGCAGTGAAGATTCAGGACAGCAAGAGACCCAGTACTTC
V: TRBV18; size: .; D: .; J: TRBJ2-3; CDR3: CASSSGMGTDTQYF; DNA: TGTGCCAGCTCATCAGGGATGGGCACAGATACGCAGTATTTT
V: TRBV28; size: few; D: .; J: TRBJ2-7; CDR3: CASSSESDEQYF; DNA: TGTGCCAGCAGCTCGGAGTCTGACGAGCAGTACTTC
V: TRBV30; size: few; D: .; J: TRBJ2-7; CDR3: CAWRGDGGYEQYF; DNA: TGTGCCTGGAGAGGGGACGGCGGCTACGAGCAGTACTTC
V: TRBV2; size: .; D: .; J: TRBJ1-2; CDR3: CASSLRQDYGYTF; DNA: TGTGCCAGCAGCCTCAGACAAGACTATGGCTACACCTTC
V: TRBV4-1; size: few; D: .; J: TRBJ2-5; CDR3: CASSQKETQYF; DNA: TGCGCCAGCAGCCAAAAAGAGACCCAGTACTTC
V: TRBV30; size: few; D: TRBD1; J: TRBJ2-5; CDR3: CAWSRRQGPQETQYF; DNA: TGTGCCTGGAGTCGACGACAGGGGCCACAAGAGACCCAGTACTTC
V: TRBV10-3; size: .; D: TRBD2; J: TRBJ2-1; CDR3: CAISESSLAGSYNEQFF; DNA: TGTGCCATCAGTGAGTCGAGCCTAGCGGGTTCCTACAATGAGCAGTTCTTC
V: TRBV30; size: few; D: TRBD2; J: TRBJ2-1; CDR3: CAWSVTGGPHEQFF; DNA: TGTGCCTGGAGTGTGACGGGAGGGCCCCATGAGCAGTTCTTC
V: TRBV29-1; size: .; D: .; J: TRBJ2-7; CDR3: CSVEVGGQGYEQYF; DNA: TGCAGCGTTGAAGTAGGAGGGCAGGGCTACGAGCAGTACTTC
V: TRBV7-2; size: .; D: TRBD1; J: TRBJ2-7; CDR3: CASSFHRGGEQYF; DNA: TGTGCCAGCAGCTTCCACAGGGGCGGCGAGCAGTACTTC
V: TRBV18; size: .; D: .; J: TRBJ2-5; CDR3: CASSPPSAQETQYF; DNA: TGTGCCAGCTCACCACCGTCGGCCCAAGAGACCCAGTACTTC
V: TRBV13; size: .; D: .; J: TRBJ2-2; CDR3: CASKRTNTGELFF; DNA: TGTGCCAGCAAGCGGACTAACACCGGGGAGCTGTTTTTT
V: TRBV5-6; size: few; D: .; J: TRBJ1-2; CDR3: CASSPPGRFYDGYTF; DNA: TGTGCCAGCAGCCCCCCAGGGCGGTTCTATGATGGCTACACCTTC
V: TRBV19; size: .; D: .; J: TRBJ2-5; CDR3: CASSITGETQYF; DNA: TGTGCCAGTAGTATAACCGGGGAGACCCAGTACTTC
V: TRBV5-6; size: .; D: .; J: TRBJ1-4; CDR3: CASSSGEEKLFF; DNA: TGTGCCAGCAGCTCGGGGGAAGAAAAACTGTTTTTT
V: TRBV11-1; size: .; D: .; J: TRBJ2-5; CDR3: CASSHSGVQETQYF; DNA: TGTGCCAGCAGCCACTCCGGGGTCCAAGAGACCCAGTACTTC
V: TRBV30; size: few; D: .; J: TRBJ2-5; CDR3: CAWSVTGRQETQYF; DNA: TGTGCCTGGAGTGTAACAGGGAGACAGGAGACCCAGTACTTC
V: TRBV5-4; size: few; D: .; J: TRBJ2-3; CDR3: CASSLAAGSTDTQYF; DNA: TGTGCCAGCAGCTTGGCCGCGGGCAGCACAGATACGCAGTATTTT
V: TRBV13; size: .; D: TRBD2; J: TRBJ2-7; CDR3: CASREASGSYEQYF; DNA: TGTGCCAGCCGGGAGGCTAGCGGATCCTACGAGCAGTACTTC
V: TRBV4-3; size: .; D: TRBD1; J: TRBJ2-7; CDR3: CASSQVVQGYPYEQYF; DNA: TGCGCCAGCAGCCAAGTGGTACAGGGGTATCCCTACGAGCAGTACTTC
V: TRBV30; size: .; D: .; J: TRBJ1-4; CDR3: CAWTRRGFLGEKLFF; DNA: TGTGCCTGGACGAGGAGGGGCTTCCTCGGGGAAAAACTGTTTTTT
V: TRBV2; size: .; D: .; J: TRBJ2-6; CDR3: CASSSEAGANVLTF; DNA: TGTGCCAGCAGTTCGGAGGCTGGGGCCAACGTCCTGACTTTC
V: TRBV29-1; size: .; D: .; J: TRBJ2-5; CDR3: CSERQVQETQYF; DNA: TGCAGCGAGCGACAGGTCCAAGAGACCCAGTACTTC
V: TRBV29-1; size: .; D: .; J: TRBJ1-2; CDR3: CSVSRGIGYTF; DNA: TGCAGCGTTTCCAGGGGAATTGGCTACACCTTC
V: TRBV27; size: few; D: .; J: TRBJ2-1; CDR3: CASSGSYNEQFF; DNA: TGTGCCAGCTCAGGCTCCTACAATGAGCAGTTCTTC
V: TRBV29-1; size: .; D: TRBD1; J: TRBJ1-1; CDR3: CSVGRGQLRYGEAFF; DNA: TGCAGCGTTGGGAGGGGACAGTTGAGGTACGGTGAAGCTTTCTTT
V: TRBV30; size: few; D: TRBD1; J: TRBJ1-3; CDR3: CAWSPTGQVRNTIYF; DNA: TGTGCCTGGAGCCCGACAGGACAGGTCAGAAACACCATATATTTT
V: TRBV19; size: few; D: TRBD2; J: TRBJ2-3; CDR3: CATGLASSAGDTQYF; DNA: TGTGCCACCGGACTAGCAAGCTCGGCAGGAGATACGCAGTATTTT
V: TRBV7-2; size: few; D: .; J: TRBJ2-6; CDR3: CASSLDSSGANVLTF; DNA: TGTGCCAGCAGCTTAGACAGCTCTGGGGCCAACGTCCTGACTTTC
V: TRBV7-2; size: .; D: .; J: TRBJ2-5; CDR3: CASSLGQLRETQYF; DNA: TGTGCCAGCAGCTTAGGCCAGCTTAGGGAGACCCAGTACTTC